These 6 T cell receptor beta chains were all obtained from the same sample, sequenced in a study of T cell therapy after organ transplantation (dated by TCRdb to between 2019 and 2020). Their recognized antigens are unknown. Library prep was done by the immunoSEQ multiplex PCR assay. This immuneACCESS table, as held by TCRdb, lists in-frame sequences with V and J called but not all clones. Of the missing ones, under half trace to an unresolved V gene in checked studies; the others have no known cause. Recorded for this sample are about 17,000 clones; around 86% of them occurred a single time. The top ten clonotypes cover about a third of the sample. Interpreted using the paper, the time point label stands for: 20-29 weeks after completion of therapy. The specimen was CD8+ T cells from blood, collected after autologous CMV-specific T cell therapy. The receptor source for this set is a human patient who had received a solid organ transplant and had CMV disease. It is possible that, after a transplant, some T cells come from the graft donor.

In DNA form, the CDR3 reads TGTGCCAGTAGTCCGCGCAGCGGGTACTACAATGAGCAGTTCTTC. Residues: CASSPRSGYYNEQFF. This sequence joins TRBV19 and TRBJ2-1, with TRBD2 as a possible D gene (6 bases). The CDR3 loop spans 15 amino acids. CDR1 LNHDA and CDR2 SQIVND come from the germline V gene (reference sequence). The V end lost 5 bases, the J end lost 3 bases, and 14 bases lay between the germline ends.

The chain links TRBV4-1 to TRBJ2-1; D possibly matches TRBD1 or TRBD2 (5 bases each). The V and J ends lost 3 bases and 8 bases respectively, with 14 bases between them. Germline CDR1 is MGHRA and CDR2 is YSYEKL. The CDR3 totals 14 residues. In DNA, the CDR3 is TGCGCCAGCAGCCAGGCCGGGACCGACGATGAGCAGTTCTTC. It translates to CASSQAGTDDEQFF.

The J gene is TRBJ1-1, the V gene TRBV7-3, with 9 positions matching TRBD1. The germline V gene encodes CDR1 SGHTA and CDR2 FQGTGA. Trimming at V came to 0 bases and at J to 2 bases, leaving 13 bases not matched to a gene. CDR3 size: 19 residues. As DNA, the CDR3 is TGTGCCAGCAGCTTAACGGGGTACAGGGGGCGCCTGAGAAACACTGAAGCTTTCTTT. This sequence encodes CASSLTGYRGRLRNTEAFF.

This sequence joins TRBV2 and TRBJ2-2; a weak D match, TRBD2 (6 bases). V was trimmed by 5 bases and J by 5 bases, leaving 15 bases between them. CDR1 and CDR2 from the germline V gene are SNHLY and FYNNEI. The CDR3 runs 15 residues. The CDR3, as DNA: TGTGCCAGCAGTTGGGCGGGGCCTTCTACCGGGGAGCTGTTTTTT. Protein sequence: CASSWAGPSTGELFF.

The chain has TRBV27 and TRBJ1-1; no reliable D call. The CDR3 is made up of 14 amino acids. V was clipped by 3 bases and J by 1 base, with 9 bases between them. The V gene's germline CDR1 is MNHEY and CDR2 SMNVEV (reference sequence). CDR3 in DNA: TGTGCCAGCAGTTTTTACGGCTCGAACACTGAAGCTTTCTTT. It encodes CASSFYGSNTEAFF.

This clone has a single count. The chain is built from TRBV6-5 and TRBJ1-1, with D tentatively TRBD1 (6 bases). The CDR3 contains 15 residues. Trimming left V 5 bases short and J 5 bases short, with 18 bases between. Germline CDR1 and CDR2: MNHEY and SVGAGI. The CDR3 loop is CASSPLWGARTEAFF. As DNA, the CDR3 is TGTGCCAGCAGTCCCCTTTGGGGGGCGAGAACTGAAGCTTTCTTT.